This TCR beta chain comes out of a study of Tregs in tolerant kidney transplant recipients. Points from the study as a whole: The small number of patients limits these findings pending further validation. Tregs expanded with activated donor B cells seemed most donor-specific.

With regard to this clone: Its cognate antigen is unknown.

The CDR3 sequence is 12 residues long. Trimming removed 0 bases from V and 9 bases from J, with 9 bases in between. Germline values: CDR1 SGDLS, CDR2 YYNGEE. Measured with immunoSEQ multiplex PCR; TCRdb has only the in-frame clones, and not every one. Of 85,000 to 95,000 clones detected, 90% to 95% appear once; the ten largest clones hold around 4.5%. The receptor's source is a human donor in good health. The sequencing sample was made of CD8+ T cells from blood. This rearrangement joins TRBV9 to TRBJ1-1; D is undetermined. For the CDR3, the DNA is TGTGCCAGCAGCGTAGCTCCGGGGAAAGCTTTCTTT. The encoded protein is CASSVAPGKAFF.